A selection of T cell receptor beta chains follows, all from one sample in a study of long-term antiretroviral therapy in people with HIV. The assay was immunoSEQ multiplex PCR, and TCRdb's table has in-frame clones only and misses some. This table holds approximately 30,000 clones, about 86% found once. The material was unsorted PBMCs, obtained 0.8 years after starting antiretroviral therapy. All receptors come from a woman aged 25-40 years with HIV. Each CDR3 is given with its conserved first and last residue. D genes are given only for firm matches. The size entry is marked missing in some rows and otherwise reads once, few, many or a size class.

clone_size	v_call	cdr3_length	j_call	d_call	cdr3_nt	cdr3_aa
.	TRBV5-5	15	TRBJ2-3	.	TGTGCCAGCAGGAGTAGCGGAGATTCCACAGATACGCAGTATTTT	CASRSSGDSTDTQYF
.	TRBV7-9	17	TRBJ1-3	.	TGTGCCAGCAGCTTAGGTCGACAAGGAGGCTCTGGAAACACCATATATTTT	CASSLGRQGGSGNTIYF
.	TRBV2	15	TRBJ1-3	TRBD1	TGTGCCAGCAGGGACAGGGGGCCGGGCGGAAACACCATATATTTT	CASRDRGPGGNTIYF
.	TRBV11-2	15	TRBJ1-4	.	TGTGCCAGCAGCGTTCTGAGGGTCGGTTATGAAAAACTGTTTTTT	CASSVLRVGYEKLFF
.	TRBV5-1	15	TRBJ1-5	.	TGCGCCAGCAGCTTGGGACAGGCGGGCAATCAGCCCCAGCATTTT	CASSLGQAGNQPQHF
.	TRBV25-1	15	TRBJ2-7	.	TGTGCCAGCAGTGCATCGTTAGGTGGGCCCTACGAGCAGTACTTC	CASSASLGGPYEQYF
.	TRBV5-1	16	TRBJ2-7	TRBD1	TGCGCCAGCAGCGGGGACCTCCGGGACAGCTCCTACGAGCAGTACTTC	CASSGDLRDSSYEQYF
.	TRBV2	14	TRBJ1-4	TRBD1	TGTGCCAGCAACCGGGACAGGGAAGGGGAAAAACTGTTTTTT	CASNRDREGEKLFF
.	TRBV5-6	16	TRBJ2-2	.	TGTGCCAGCAGGCCACTCGTTGGAGGGGGGGACGGGGAGCTGTTTTTT	CASRPLVGGGDGELFF
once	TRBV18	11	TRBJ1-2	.	TGTGCCAGCTCAGGGGATTTGGGCTACACCTTC	CASSGDLGYTF
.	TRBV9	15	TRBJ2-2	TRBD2	TGTGCCAGCTCCCGACTAGCGGGGGGGGCCGGGGAGCTGTTTTTT	CASSRLAGGAGELFF
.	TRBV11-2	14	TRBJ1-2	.	TGTGCCAGCAGCTTTAGGAGGACGGACTATGGCTACACCTTC	CASSFRRTDYGYTF
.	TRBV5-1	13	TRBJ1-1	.	TGCGCCAGCAGCTCGGACAGTTTCACTGAAGCTTTCTTT	CASSSDSFTEAFF
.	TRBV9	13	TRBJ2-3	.	TGTGCCAGCAGCCCGTGGTTGGCGGATACGCAGTATTTT	CASSPWLADTQYF
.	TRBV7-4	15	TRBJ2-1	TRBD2	TGTGCCAGCAGCCAAGCGGGGGGCTCCTACAATGAGCAGTTCTTC	CASSQAGGSYNEQFF
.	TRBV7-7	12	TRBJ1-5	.	TGTGCCAGCAGCTCCCCGAATCAGCCCCAGCATTTT	CASSSPNQPQHF
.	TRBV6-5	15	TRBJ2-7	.	TGTGCCAGCACCCTATCCTCGGGACTGAAATACGAGCAGTACTTC	CASTLSSGLKYEQYF
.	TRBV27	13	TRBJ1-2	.	TGTGCCAGCAGTACAGGGACACTGGATGGCTACACCTTC	CASSTGTLDGYTF
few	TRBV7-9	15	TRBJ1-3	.	TGTGCCAGCAGGGGAGACCGTCACTCTGGGGACACCATATATTTT	CASRGDRHSGDTIYF
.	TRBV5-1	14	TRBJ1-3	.	TGCGCCAGCCTCGAAACCCTGGTTGGAAACACCATATATTTT	CASLETLVGNTIYF
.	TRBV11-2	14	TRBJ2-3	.	TGTGCCAGCAGCTTAAACAGTATCACAGATACGCAGTATTTT	CASSLNSITDTQYF
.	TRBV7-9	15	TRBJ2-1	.	TGTGCCAGCAGCATTAGCGTCGACAGTAGCCATGAGCAGTTCTTC	CASSISVDSSHEQFF